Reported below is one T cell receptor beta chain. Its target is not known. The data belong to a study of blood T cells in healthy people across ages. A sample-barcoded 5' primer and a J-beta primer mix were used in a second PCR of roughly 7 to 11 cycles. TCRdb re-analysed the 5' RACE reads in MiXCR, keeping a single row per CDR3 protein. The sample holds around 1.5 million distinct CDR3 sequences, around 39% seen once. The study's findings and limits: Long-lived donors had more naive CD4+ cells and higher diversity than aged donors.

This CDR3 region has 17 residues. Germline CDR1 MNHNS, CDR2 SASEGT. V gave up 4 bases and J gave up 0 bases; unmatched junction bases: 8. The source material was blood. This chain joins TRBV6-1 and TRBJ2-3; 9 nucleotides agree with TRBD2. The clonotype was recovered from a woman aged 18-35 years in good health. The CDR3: CASSGTSLAGSTDTQYF. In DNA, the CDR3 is TGTGCCAGCAGTGGAACTAGCCTAGCGGGGAGCACAGATACGCAGTATTTT.